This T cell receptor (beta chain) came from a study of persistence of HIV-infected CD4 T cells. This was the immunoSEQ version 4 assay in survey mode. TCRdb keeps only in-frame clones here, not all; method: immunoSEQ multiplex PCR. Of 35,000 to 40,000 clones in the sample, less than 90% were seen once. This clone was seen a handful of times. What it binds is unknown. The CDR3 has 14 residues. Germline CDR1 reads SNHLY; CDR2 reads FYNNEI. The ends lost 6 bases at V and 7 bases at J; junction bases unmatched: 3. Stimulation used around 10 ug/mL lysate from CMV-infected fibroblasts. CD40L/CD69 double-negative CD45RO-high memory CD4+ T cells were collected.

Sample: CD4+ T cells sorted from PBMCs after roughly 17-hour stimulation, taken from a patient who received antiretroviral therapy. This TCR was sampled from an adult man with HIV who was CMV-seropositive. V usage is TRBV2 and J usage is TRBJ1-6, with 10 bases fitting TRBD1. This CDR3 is CASRLGQGNSPLHF. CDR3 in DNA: TGTGCCAGCAGGCTGGGACAGGGGAATTCACCCCTCCACTTT.